This T cell receptor beta chain was sequenced during a study of Tregs in tolerant kidney transplant recipients. The CDR3 contains 14 residues. V dropped 2 bases and J dropped 9 bases, with 18 bases sitting between them. Germline V gives CDR1 SGHDT, CDR2 YYEEEE. Thawed PBMCs were FACS-sorted into unstimulated CD4+CD25+CD127- regulatory T cells, CD4+CD25- non-regulatory cells, CD4 and CD8 cells. Clones were sequenced by immunoSEQ multiplex PCR, and TCRdb holds only the in-frame ones, with some missing. The table lists fewer than 65,000 clones, approximately 83% of them singletons, with about 2.1% in the top ten.

V is TRBV5-6 and J is TRBJ2-7; D perhaps matches TRBD2 (6 bases). The material sequenced was Tregs from blood, taken before the transplant. The sequence came from a human donor who received a combined kidney and bone marrow transplant. The CDR3 sequence: CASSFGTGAGRQYF. In nucleotides, the CDR3 is TGTGCCAGCAGCTTCGGGACTGGAGCTGGGCGGCAGTACTTC.